This T cell receptor beta chain was sequenced in a study of spatial heterogeneity in lung cancer. Study summary: The study observed each unique TCR and UMI combination more than ten times on average in raw reads.

The CDR3 runs to 14 residues. CDR1 and CDR2 (germline): SGHAT, FQNNGV. V lost 6 bases and J 7 bases, leaving 16 bases between the germline ends. TCRdb fed the 5' RACE reads into MiXCR, producing one record per CDR3 protein. The profile covers 90,000 or so distinct CDR3 sequences, with around 10% appearing a single time and 6.9% taken by the ten largest. Described time point: sample taken at primary tumor resection. Whole RNA from tumor, nontumor lung or frozen PBMC was sequenced unsorted. This clonotype was obtained from a male donor with early-stage non-small cell lung cancer. The sequenced sample was PBMCs, obtained at surgery. The rearrangement links TRBV11-2 to TRBJ2-1, with a possible D match to TRBD2 (5 bases). The CDR3 loop reads CASSDAGLLNEQFF. The CDR3, as DNA: TGTGCCAGCAGTGATGCTGGACTTTTGAATGAGCAGTTCTTC.